The 27 T cell receptor beta chains listed next were all sequenced from one sample in a study of cytomegalovirus exposure and HLA in healthy donors. The PCR used 60 Vbeta and 13 Jbeta primers. The data were produced by immunoSEQ multiplex PCR, yet TCRdb's version contains in-frame clones alone and is incomplete. The sample has 75,000 to 80,000 clones, more than 65% seen once; the top ten hold 9% to 14%. The sample comprised PBMCs. The receptor set was obtained from a male donor in good health and CMV-seropositive.

J is TRBJ1-4 and V is TRBV12-2; the table's D call, TRBD1, has no DNA check behind it. TRBV12-2 has pseudogene status. CDR3 length equals 16 residues. CDR3 bases: TGTGCAAGTCGGAACGGACAGAGGGCGGCTAATGAAAAACTGTTTTTT. Translation gives CASRNGQRAANEKLFF.

This clone was seen only once. This rearrangement joins TRBV11-2 to TRBJ2-7, with D possibly being TRBD1 (6 bases). The CDR3 is 14 residues long. Deletions cut 5 bases from V and 4 bases from J, with 15 bases between. In germline, CDR1 is SGHAT, CDR2 FQNNGV. The CDR3 loop reads CASSPGHKAYEQYF. CDR3 coding DNA: TGTGCCAGCAGCCCGGGACACAAGGCGTACGAGCAGTACTTC.

This clone was observed once. The rearrangement links TRBV6-5 to TRBJ1-2; D unresolved. The V gene's germline CDR1 is MNHEY and CDR2 SVGAGI. CDR3 size: 14 residues. Deletions cut 11 bases from V and 1 base from J, with 17 bases between. The CDR3 sequence is CASLSGTRNYGYTF. DNA for the CDR3: TGTGCCTCCCTGAGCGGAACCCGTAACTATGGCTACACCTTC.

The J gene is TRBJ2-1, the V gene TRBV6-4, with a possible D match to TRBD2 (6 bases). V was shortened by 5 bases and J by 0 bases, with 8 bases between the two germline ends. Germline V lookup: CDR1 MRHNA, CDR2 SNTAGT. This CDR3 contains 14 residues. The CDR3 DNA sequence: TGTGCCAGCAGTCCGGACTACTCCTACAATGAGCAGTTCTTC. It codes for CASSPDYSYNEQFF.

The chain links TRBV6-1 to TRBJ1-6; 7 positions match TRBD1. CDR1 and CDR2 (germline): MNHNS, SASEGT. V trimming: 4 bases; J trimming: 5 bases; junction bases outside the gene matches: 14. This CDR3 region has 18 residues. The CDR3 reads CASSAMKTRDSHNSPLHF. CDR3 nucleotide sequence: TGTGCCAGCAGTGCAATGAAAACCCGGGACAGTCATAATTCACCCCTCCACTTT.

This chain connects TRBV7-2 to TRBJ2-5; TRBD2 agrees at 9 bases. The junction had 12 bases not matched to a gene; V was cut back by 0 bases and J by 7 bases. CDR3 length equals 17 residues. CDR1 is SGHTA and CDR2 is FQGNSA in the germline V gene. The CDR3, as DNA: TGTGCCAGCAGCTTAGCTTCCTATAGCGGGGGCGCTGGGACCCAGTACTTC. Its translation: CASSLASYSGGAGTQYF.

The chain joins TRBV29-1 to TRBJ1-1; D perhaps matches TRBD1 (5 bases). There are 12 residues in the CDR3. Germline V gives CDR1 SQVTM, CDR2 ANQGSEA. The CDR3 here is CTVAGIQVEAFF. The DNA for the CDR3 is TGCACCGTCGCCGGTATACAGGTTGAAGCTTTCTTT.

A few counts support this clone. Different DNA sequences within this sample yield the same CDR3. The chain employs TRBV5-3 and TRBJ2-7; 9 bases are shared with TRBD1. TRBV5-3 is labeled an ORF, and its function is uncertain. The V segment lost 1 base and the J segment 7 bases; nucleotides outside the gene matches: 9. The CDR3 is 15 residues long. CDR3 coding DNA: TGTGCCAGAAGCTTGTGGGGACAGGGCATTGGTGAGCAGTACTTC. Translating it yields CARSLWGQGIGEQYF.

Only a few counts were recorded for this clone. The DNA of the CDR3 is TGTGCCAGCAGCCAACCTCAGGGGTCCTACGAGCAGTACTTC. Translating gives CASSQPQGSYEQYF. This chain links TRBV7-9 with TRBJ2-5; tentative D call: TRBD1 (6 bases). The DNA end favors TRBJ2-7, so the J call may be wrong. Germline V gives CDR1 SEHNR, CDR2 FQNEAQ (reference sequence). The CDR3 sequence is 14 residues long.

The chain recombines TRBV5-1 with TRBJ1-4; 7 bases fit TRBD1. Looked up from germline, CDR1 is SGHRS and CDR2 is YFSETQ. CDR3 length equals 16 residues. The V segment lost 0 bases and the J segment 4 bases; nucleotides outside the gene matches: 6. The CDR3 region has the DNA TGCGCCAGCAGCTTGGGGCCCACAGGGGATAATGAAAAACTGTTTTTT. Encoded protein: CASSLGPTGDNEKLFF.

This clone has only one observation. The rearrangement links TRBV7-3 to TRBJ2-2, with D unresolved. Germline CDR1 reads SGHTA; CDR2 reads FQGTGA. V lost 0 bases and J lost 11, with 16 bases in between. The CDR3 consists of 15 residues. Here the CDR3 DNA reads TGTGCCAGCAGCTTAACTCCCGATCCCGCGTTCGAGCTGTTTTTT. It translates to CASSLTPDPAFELFF.

This rearrangement joins TRBV7-2 to TRBJ2-6, with TRBD1 matching over 8 bases. V lost 2 bases to trimming and J lost 1 base; unmatched junction nucleotides: 7. The germline V gene has CDR1 SGHTA and CDR2 FQGNSA. The CDR3 totals 18 residues. DNA for the CDR3: TGTGCCAGCAGCTTAAGGGGACAGGTCCTATCTGGGGCCAACGTCCTGACTTTC. Amino acid sequence: CASSLRGQVLSGANVLTF.

CDR3 residues: CASSLGGLNEKLFF. The CDR3 nucleotides are TGTGCCAGCAGTTTAGGCGGCCTTAATGAAAAACTGTTTTTT. The chain has TRBV28 and TRBJ1-4; D is unclear. There are 14 residues in the CDR3. Germline V lookup: CDR1 MDHEN, CDR2 SYDVKM. V dropped 2 bases and J dropped 4 bases, with 8 bases sitting between them.

The chain couples TRBV9 to TRBJ2-6; 10 nucleotides line up with TRBD2. CDR1 is SGDLS, CDR2 YYNGEE, per germline. The ends lost 4 bases at V and 0 bases at J; junction bases unmatched: 7. The CDR3 is made up of 18 amino acids. The CDR3 DNA reads as TGTGCCAGCAGCACGCGACTAGCGGGTGCCTCTGGGGCCAACGTCCTGACTTTC. Its protein is CASSTRLAGASGANVLTF.

This clone has only a few counts. This chain joins TRBV27 and TRBJ2-5, with TRBD1 matching 9 bases. This CDR3 is 17 amino acids long. V was clipped by 6 bases and J by 3 bases; unmatched bases: 14. Germline-derived CDR1 and CDR2 are MNHEY and SMNVEV (reference sequence). DNA of the CDR3: TGTGCCAGCAGACGCCGTCCGGGACAGGGTATCGAAGAGACCCAGTACTTC. This translates into CASRRRPGQGIEETQYF.

This clone occurred once. The gene calls are TRBV19 and TRBJ2-5; 10 bases line up with TRBD2. CDR3 length: 15 residues. Germline V CDR1 and CDR2: LNHDA, SQIVND (reference sequence). With 6 bases clipped from V and 4 bases from J, the junction kept 8 bases outside the gene matches. As DNA, the CDR3 is TGTGCCAGTAGAGGGCTAGCGGGAGTTATAGAGACCCAGTACTTC. This sequence encodes CASRGLAGVIETQYF.

This clone has only a few counts. DNA for the CDR3: TGCGCCAGCAGCCAAGACGCGACAGGGGGATTAGGGACCTACGAGCAGTACTTC. Its protein product is CASSQDATGGLGTYEQYF. The rearrangement links TRBV4-1 to TRBJ2-7; 9 nucleotides align to TRBD1. CDR1 MGHRA and CDR2 YSYEKL come from the germline V gene. There are 18 residues in the CDR3. Trimming removed 0 bases from V and 2 bases from J; junction bases left unmatched: 11.

This clone was seen a single time. The V call is TRBV30, the J call TRBJ2-7; 9 bases fit TRBD2. The V gene's germline CDR1 is GTSNPN and CDR2 SVGIG (reference sequence). V lost 6 bases, J lost 3 bases, and 6 bases stayed unmatched. This CDR3 is 13 amino acids long. In nucleotides, the CDR3 is TGTGCCTGCGAGCGGGAGGTCCTCTACGAGCAGTACTTC. Amino acids: CACEREVLYEQYF.

This clone came up a few times. The chain uses TRBV2 and TRBJ2-7; D gene uncertain. The germline V and J ends were trimmed by 4 bases and 3 bases, with 7 bases remaining between them. This CDR3 comprises 12 residues. CDR1 SNHLY and CDR2 FYNNEI come from the germline V gene. The CDR3: CASSVRSYEQYF. DNA for the CDR3: TGTGCCAGCAGTGTTCGGAGCTACGAGCAGTACTTC.

This clone was recorded only once. This chain joins TRBV7-2 and TRBJ2-5, with 14 positions matching TRBD2. This CDR3 is 15 amino acids long. V lost 6 bases to trimming and J lost 4 bases; unmatched junction nucleotides: 4. Germline loops: CDR1 SGHTA, CDR2 FQGNSA. The CDR3 is CASRRLAGGRETQYF. As DNA, the CDR3 is TGTGCCAGCAGACGACTAGCGGGGGGGCGAGAGACCCAGTACTTC.

The chain has TRBV5-1 and TRBJ2-7; 8 positions agree with TRBD1. The CDR3 length is 16 residues. V dropped 2 bases and J dropped 2; count of bases not matched to a gene: 9. The V gene's germline CDR1 is SGHRS and CDR2 YFSETQ. CDR3 loop: CASSFLPGQETYEQYF. CDR3 in DNA: TGCGCCAGCAGCTTCCTCCCGGGACAGGAGACCTACGAGCAGTACTTC. The full variable domain, with the rest looked up from reference TRBV5-1 and TRBJ2-7, is KAGVTQTPRYLIKTRGQQVTLSCSPISGHRSVSWYQQTPGQGLQFLFEYFSETQRNKGNFPGRFSGRQFSNSRSEMNVSTLELGDSALYLCASSFLPGQETYEQYFGPGTRLTVT.

The rearrangement joins TRBV10-3 to TRBJ2-3, with 7 bases aligning to TRBD2. The CDR3 is 15 amino acids. Germline lookup yields CDR1 ENHRY and CDR2 SYGVKD. V shed 6 bases, J shed 0 bases, and the junction held 6 bases outside the gene matches. CDR3 sequence reads: CAIRETSASTDTQYF. Here the CDR3 DNA reads TGTGCCATCAGGGAAACTAGCGCAAGCACAGATACGCAGTATTTT.

The rearrangement joins TRBV6-1 to TRBJ1-4; D is perhaps TRBD1 (6 bases). This CDR3 region has 11 residues. CDR1 MNHNS and CDR2 SASEGT come from the germline V gene. CDR3 DNA: TGTGCTACAGGGCTTAATGAAAAACTGTTTTTT. Protein product: CATGLNEKLFF.

V usage is TRBV28 and J usage is TRBJ1-5; D is ambiguous. From germline, CDR1 is MDHEN and CDR2 SYDVKM. CDR3 length: 14 residues. Trimming removed 4 bases at V and 2 bases at J, with 9 bases between. Here the CDR3 reads CASSSRQGNQPQHF. The CDR3 DNA reads TGTGCCAGCAGTTCCCGGCAGGGCAATCAGCCCCAGCATTTT.

This clone was seen a single time. The CDR3 loop is CASSDSFPDEQFF. The CDR3 region has the DNA TGTGCCAGCAGTGACTCGTTTCCCGATGAGCAGTTCTTC. The chain recombines TRBV6-4 with TRBJ2-1; unclear D gene. The CDR3 is 13 residues long. V was cut by 0 bases and J by 8 bases, with 8 bases left in between. The germline gives CDR1 MRHNA, CDR2 SNTAGT.

The rearrangement uses TRBV6-1 and TRBJ2-7; 9 bases are shared with TRBD1. Germline V gene lookup returns CDR1 MNHNS and CDR2 SASEGT. The V gene end was trimmed by 6 bases and the J gene end by 4 bases; junction bases not matched to a gene: 7. The CDR3 sequence is 14 residues long. CDR3 bases: TGTGCCAGCAGCCGGGACAGGGATTTATACGAGCAGTACTTC. Protein: CASSRDRDLYEQYF.

CDR3 loop: CASSIGSIAGFTDTQYF. The CDR3 DNA reads as TGTGCCAGTAGTATAGGGTCCATAGCGGGATTCACAGATACGCAGTATTTT. V gene TRBV19 combines with J gene TRBJ2-3; the match to TRBD2 covers 8 bases. Germline CDR1 and CDR2: LNHDA and SQIVND (reference sequence). J lost 2 bases, V lost 1 base, and 8 bases had no gene match. There are 17 residues in the CDR3.